What follows are 19 T cell receptor beta chains derived from one specimen sequenced in a study of T cell repertoires in cytomegalovirus infection. TCRdb used MiXCR to reprocess the reads, holding one entry per CDR3 protein. Among tens of thousands of distinct CDR3 sequences listed, 3% to 4.5% were seen once. Specimen: PBMCs. Every receptor here comes from a human donor in good health (CMV status not recorded). Some clones in this sample may be carry-over from other donors' samples.

This clonotype was counted ten times or more. The chain carries TRBV7-8 and TRBJ1-5; possible D gene TRBD1, 5 bases. Germline CDR1 SGHVS, CDR2 FQNEAQ. Trimming stripped 4 bases from V and 8 bases from J, with 9 bases between. CDR3 length: 12 amino acids. CDR3 sequence: CASSSSGEPQHF. In nucleotides, the CDR3 is TGTGCCAGCAGCTCCTCGGGGGAGCCCCAGCATTTT.

This clonotype was seen repeatedly, ten times or more. For the CDR3, the DNA is TGTGCCAGCAGTCCAGTGGGAGGGCCGAACAATGAGCAGTTCTTC. This sequence encodes CASSPVGGPNNEQFF. The chain uses TRBV2 and TRBJ2-1, with 7 nucleotides matching TRBD2. The V segment lost 5 bases and the J segment 5 bases; nucleotides outside the gene matches: 9. The CDR3 length is 15 residues. Germline-derived CDR1 and CDR2 are SNHLY and FYNNEI.

This clonotype has at least ten counts. The CDR3 DNA is TGTGCCAGCAGCGTCTTTTCCGGGACAGATTCCGGCTACACCTTC. Amino acids: CASSVFSGTDSGYTF. The rearrangement links TRBV25-1 to TRBJ1-2; 7 bases fit TRBD1. The CDR3 totals 15 residues. Germline V gene lookup returns CDR1 MGHDK and CDR2 SYGVNS. After removal of 6 bases from V and 8 bases from J, the junction contained 15 bases not matched to a gene.

This clonotype was seen ten or more times. The chain employs TRBV29-1 and TRBJ1-2, with a tentative D call TRBD1 (6 bases). The CDR3 consists of 13 residues. V lost 3 bases, J lost 8 bases, and 16 bases lay in between. The germline V gene has CDR1 SQVTM and CDR2 ANQGSEA. This CDR3 is CSVDGGHIGGYTF. Written as DNA, the CDR3 is TGCAGCGTTGACGGGGGACACATCGGCGGCTACACCTTC. The whole variable domain, remainder taken from reference TRBV29-1 and TRBJ1-2, is SAVISQKPSRDICQRGTSLTIQCQVDSQVTMMFWYRQQPGQSLTLIATANQGSEATYESGFVIDKFPISRPNLTFSTLTVSNMSPEDSSIYLCSVDGGHIGGYTFGSGTRLTVV.

This clonotype showed up many times. The chain employs TRBV11-3 and TRBJ1-4; maybe TRBD1 (5 bases). This CDR3 contains 14 residues. CDR1 and CDR2 from the germline V gene are SGHNT and YENEEA. Trimming left V 2 bases short and J 2 bases short, with 6 bases between. CDR3 bases: TGTGCCAGCAGCTTAAGACAGACTAATGAAAAACTGTTTTTT. Translating it yields CASSLRQTNEKLFF.

This clonotype turned up a few times. V usage is TRBV28 and J usage is TRBJ2-1; D is unresolved. The germline V gene has CDR1 MDHEN and CDR2 SYDVKM. This CDR3 is built from 14 residues. V lost 7 bases to trimming and J lost 1 base, with 11 bases between them. In DNA form, the CDR3 reads TGTGCCAGCATCGCGGACGGTTCCTACAATGAGCAGTTCTTC. This translates into CASIADGSYNEQFF.

The sample holds a few counts of this clonotype. The genes are TRBV4-3 and TRBJ2-7; D uncertain. The CDR3 totals 15 residues. From germline, CDR1 is LGHNA and CDR2 YSLEER. The germline V and J ends were trimmed by 1 base and 3 bases, with 13 bases remaining between them. CDR3 region: CASSQVWTDLYEQYF. For the CDR3, the DNA is TGCGCCAGCAGCCAAGTGTGGACGGACCTCTACGAGCAGTACTTC.

The V call is TRBV7-2, the J call TRBJ1-1; D not certain. The CDR3 spans 14 residues. Germline values: CDR1 SGHTA, CDR2 FQGNSA. V lost 5 bases to trimming and J lost 0 bases, with 10 bases between them. The CDR3 is CASSSRPMNTEAFF. The CDR3 nucleotides read TGTGCCAGCAGCAGCCGTCCTATGAACACTGAAGCTTTCTTT.

This clonotype was picked up many times. The CDR3 nucleotides are TGTGCCAGCAGCTTAGCGCTTGGGACTAACCTTTACGAGCAGTACTTC. It encodes CASSLALGTNLYEQYF. This chain connects TRBV7-2 to TRBJ2-7, with 7 bases aligning to TRBD2. J gave up 4 bases and V 0 bases, and 9 bases lay outside the gene matches. The CDR3 length is 16 residues. Germline lookup yields CDR1 SGHTA and CDR2 FQGNSA.

There are many counts of this clonotype. The chain joins TRBV2 to TRBJ1-2; D remains unclear. V gave up 1 base and J gave up 4 bases, with 16 bases separating them. The CDR3 spans 16 residues. Looked up from germline, CDR1 is SNHLY and CDR2 is FYNNEI. Here the CDR3 DNA reads TGTGCCAGCAGTGAAGTTCGGGGAAACCCACTCTATGGCTACACCTTC. Its translation: CASSEVRGNPLYGYTF.

The table lists this clonotype with many counts. The rearrangement joins TRBV7-2 to TRBJ2-1, with D perhaps matching TRBD2 (6 bases). V was cut by 6 bases and J by 3 bases, with 15 bases left in between. CDR1 SGHTA and CDR2 FQGNSA come from the germline V gene. The CDR3 contains 15 residues. CDR3 protein: CASSPRRANYNEQFF. The CDR3 nucleotides read TGTGCCAGCAGTCCCAGGAGGGCCAACTACAATGAGCAGTTCTTC.

This clonotype has ten or more counts. The chain has TRBV28 and TRBJ2-3; 7 nucleotides align to TRBD2. Germline-derived CDR1 and CDR2 are MDHEN and SYDVKM. The CDR3 length is 17 residues. V dropped 6 bases and J dropped 2; count of bases not matched to a gene: 14. As DNA, the CDR3 is TGTGCCAGCAGCCAGGGACTTCGGGAGGACTACACAGATACGCAGTATTTT. Translation gives CASSQGLREDYTDTQYF.

This clonotype was detected ten times or more. V is TRBV7-2 and J is TRBJ2-7; D is perhaps TRBD2 (6 bases). The CDR3 loop spans 15 amino acids. Germline V gene data show CDR1 as SGHTA and CDR2 as FQGNSA. Trimming stripped 5 bases from V and 2 bases from J, with 16 bases between. CDR3 sequence: CASSLTGTSAYEQYF. The CDR3 coding sequence is TGTGCCAGCAGCCTGACCGGGACTTCGGCCTACGAGCAGTACTTC.

This clonotype was seen at least ten times. This chain uses TRBV6-1 with TRBJ1-1; D might be TRBD1 (6 bases). V was pared by 7 bases and J by 0 bases, with 12 bases between. Germline loops: CDR1 MNHNS, CDR2 SASEGT. CDR3 size: 14 residues. CDR3 bases: TGTGCCAGCAAGGAGGGGGGGATGAACACTGAAGCTTTCTTT. Encoded protein: CASKEGGMNTEAFF.

The gene calls are TRBV7-2 and TRBJ1-3; D not resolved. The length of the CDR3 is 15 residues. Germline V CDR1 and CDR2: SGHTA, FQGNSA. The V gene lost 0 bases and the J gene lost 0 bases, with 6 bases spanning the gap. The CDR3 sequence is CASSLASGSGNTIYF. The CDR3, as DNA: TGTGCCAGCAGCTTAGCGTCCGGCTCTGGAAACACCATATATTTT.

This clonotype was detected ten times or more. V is TRBV7-2 and J is TRBJ2-2; D is unclear. The CDR3 runs 16 residues. V was shortened by 0 bases and J by 1 base, with 9 bases between the two germline ends. Germline V gene data show CDR1 as SGHTA and CDR2 as FQGNSA. CDR3 amino acids: CASSLAFSGNTGELFF. The CDR3, as DNA: TGTGCCAGCAGCTTAGCTTTTTCTGGGAACACCGGGGAGCTGTTTTTT.

This clonotype has ten or more counts. V is TRBV11-2 and J is TRBJ2-3; TRBD1 might be the D (6 bases). CDR1 SGHAT and CDR2 FQNNGV come from the germline V gene. V was shortened by 9 bases and J by 10 bases, with 23 bases between the two germline ends. The CDR3 length is 14 residues. In DNA, the CDR3 is TGTGCCAGTGCACCCCCCGGACAGACCATTGCGCAGTATTTT. Translation gives CASAPPGQTIAQYF.

In this sample, this clonotype turned up many times. The rearrangement links TRBV7-8 to TRBJ2-1, with D possibly being TRBD1 (5 bases). The CDR3 extends over 12 amino acids. Germline CDR1 is SGHVS and CDR2 is FQNEAQ. The V gene lost 5 bases and the J gene lost 5 bases, with 7 bases spanning the gap. The CDR3, as DNA: TGTGCCAGCAGCCTAGGGGACAATGAGCAGTTCTTC. Translated, it gives CASSLGDNEQFF.

This clonotype was seen many times. The DNA of the CDR3 is TGTGCCAGCAGCTCGGCCCCGGCGGCCCAGTACTTC. As protein: CASSSAPAAQYF. V and J are TRBV7-2 and TRBJ2-5, with no clear D. The CDR3 totals 12 residues. CDR1 is SGHTA and CDR2 is FQGNSA in the germline V gene. The ends were cut back, 4 bases at V and 9 bases at J, with 12 bases in the middle.